This T cell receptor (beta chain) was retrieved from a study of T cell responses to AZD1222 COVID-19 vaccine. Concerning this clone: Its antigen is still unknown.

Notes on the study in general: Mostly white British, mostly female donors; authors suggested clonal diversity may be underestimated. No repertoire was sampled before or during the peak T cell response, only after it.

This CDR3 contains 15 residues. J gave up 4 bases and V 1 base, and 4 bases lay outside the gene matches. The germline gives CDR1 SGDLS, CDR2 YYNGEE. Data came from immunoSEQ multiplex PCR; TCRdb stores just in-frame clones and leaves some out. This sample has 130,000 to 150,000 clones, with roughly 90% found just once. The sequence was obtained from an adult who received the MenACWY meningococcal vaccine as a control. This rearrangement joins TRBV9 to TRBJ2-3, with 9 nucleotides matching TRBD1. The sequencing here drew on peripheral blood, taken 28 days after the second dose of the MenACWY control vaccine. This chain's CDR3 is CASSVSGTGSDTQYF. In nucleotides, the CDR3 is TGTGCCAGCAGCGTATCCGGGACAGGGTCAGATACGCAGTATTTT. The whole variable domain, remainder taken from reference TRBV9 and TRBJ2-3, is DSGVTQTPKHLITATGQRVTLRCSPRSGDLSVYWYQQSLDQGLQFLIQYYNGEERAKGNILERFSAQQFPDLHSELNLSSLELGDSALYFCASSVSGTGSDTQYFGPGTRLTVL.